This TCR beta chain was sequenced for a study of blood T cells in healthy people across ages. Findings of the study overall: Lack of knowledge of donor CMV status possibly confounded expanded clonotype changes. Higher diversity, along with more naive CD4+ cells, distinguished long-lived donors from aged donors.

The V segment lost 5 bases and the J segment 3 bases; nucleotides outside the gene matches: 6. Germline CDR1 SGHTA, CDR2 FQGNSA. The CDR3 runs to 14 residues. With a J-beta primer mix and a sample-barcoded 5' primer, a second PCR ran about 7 to 12 cycles. TCRdb fed the 5' RACE reads into MiXCR, producing one record per CDR3 protein. This table has 1.5 million to 2 million distinct CDR3 sequences, roughly 32% appearing once. In the case of this clonotype: Its specificity is unknown.

Sequenced sample: blood. This clonotype was obtained from a woman aged 25-40 years in good health. The chain joins TRBV7-2 to TRBJ2-5; TRBD1 matches at 7 bases. CDR3 nucleotides: TGTGCCAGCAGCCCGCACAGGGGTGAAGAGACCCAGTACTTC. It encodes CASSPHRGEETQYF.